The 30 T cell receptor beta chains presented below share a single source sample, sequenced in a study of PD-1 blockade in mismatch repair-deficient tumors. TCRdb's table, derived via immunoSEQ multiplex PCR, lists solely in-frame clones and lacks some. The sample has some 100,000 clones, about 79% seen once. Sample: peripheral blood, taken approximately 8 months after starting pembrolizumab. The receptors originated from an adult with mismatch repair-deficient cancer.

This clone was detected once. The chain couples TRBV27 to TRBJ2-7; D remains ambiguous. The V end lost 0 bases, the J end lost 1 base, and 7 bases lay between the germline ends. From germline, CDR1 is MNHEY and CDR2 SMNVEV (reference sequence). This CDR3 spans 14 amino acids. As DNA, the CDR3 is TGTGCCAGCAGTTTATCGGCCGGATCCTACGAGCAGTACTTC. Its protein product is CASSLSAGSYEQYF.

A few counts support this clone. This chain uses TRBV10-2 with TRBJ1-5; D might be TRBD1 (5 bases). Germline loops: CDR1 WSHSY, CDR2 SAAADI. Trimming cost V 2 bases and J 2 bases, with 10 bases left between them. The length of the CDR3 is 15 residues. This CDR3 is CASSELGGGNQPQHF. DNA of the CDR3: TGCGCCAGCAGTGAGCTTGGGGGGGGCAATCAGCCCCAGCATTTT.

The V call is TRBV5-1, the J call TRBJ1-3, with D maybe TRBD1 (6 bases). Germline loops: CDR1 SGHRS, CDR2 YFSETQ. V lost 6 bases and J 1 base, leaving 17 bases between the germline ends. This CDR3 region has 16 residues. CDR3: CASTRGGQGSGNTIYF. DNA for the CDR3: TGCGCCAGCACCCGCGGTGGGCAGGGGTCTGGAAACACCATATATTTT. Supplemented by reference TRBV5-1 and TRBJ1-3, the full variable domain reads KAGVTQTPRYLIKTRGQQVTLSCSPISGHRSVSWYQQTPGQGLQFLFEYFSETQRNKGNFPGRFSGRQFSNSRSEMNVSTLELGDSALYLCASTRGGQGSGNTIYFGEGSWLTVV.

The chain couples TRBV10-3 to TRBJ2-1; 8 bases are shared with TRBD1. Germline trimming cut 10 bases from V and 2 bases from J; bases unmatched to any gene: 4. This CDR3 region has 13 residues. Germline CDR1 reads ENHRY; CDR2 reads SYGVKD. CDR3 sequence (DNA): TGTGCCAGACCCAGGGGGCCCTACAATGAGCAGTTCTTC. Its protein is CARPRGPYNEQFF.

CDR3 DNA: TGTGCCAGCTCAGAGAGGGCCAGGTCCCATGAGCAGTTCTTC. It yields the protein CASSERARSHEQFF. The rearrangement links TRBV18 to TRBJ2-1; D possibly corresponds to TRBD2 (5 bases). The CDR3 has 14 residues. V lost 5 bases to trimming and J lost 8 bases, with 16 bases between them. Germline CDR1 and CDR2: KGHSH and LQKENI.

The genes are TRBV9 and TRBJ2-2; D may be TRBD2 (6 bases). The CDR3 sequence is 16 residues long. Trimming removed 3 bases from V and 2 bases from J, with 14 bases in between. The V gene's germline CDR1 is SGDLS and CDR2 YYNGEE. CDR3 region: CASSGLAEGNTGELFF. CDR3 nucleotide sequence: TGTGCCAGCAGCGGGTTAGCGGAGGGAAACACCGGGGAGCTGTTTTTT.

The CDR3 is CAWSEETQNTEAFF. The CDR3 nucleotides read TGTGCCTGGAGTGAGGAGACACAGAACACTGAAGCTTTCTTT. The chain uses TRBV30 and TRBJ1-1; no clear D gene. V lost 1 base to trimming and J lost 1 base, with 10 bases between them. The CDR3 spans 14 residues. Germline V gene sequence: CDR1 GTSNPN, CDR2 SVGIG (reference sequence).

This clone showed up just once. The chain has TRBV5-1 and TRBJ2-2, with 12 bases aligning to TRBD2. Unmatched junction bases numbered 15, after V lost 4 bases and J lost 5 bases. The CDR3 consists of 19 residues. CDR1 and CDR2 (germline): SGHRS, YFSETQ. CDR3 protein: CASSINPLAGGEKTGELFF. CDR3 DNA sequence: TGCGCCAGCAGCATAAACCCACTAGCGGGAGGAGAAAAAACCGGGGAGCTGTTTTTT.

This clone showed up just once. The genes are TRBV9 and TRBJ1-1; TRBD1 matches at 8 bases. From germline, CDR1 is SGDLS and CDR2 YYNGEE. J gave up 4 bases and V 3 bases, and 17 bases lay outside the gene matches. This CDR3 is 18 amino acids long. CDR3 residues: CASSESGQGYSGATEAFF. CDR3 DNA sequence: TGTGCCAGCAGCGAATCCGGACAGGGTTATAGTGGGGCCACTGAAGCTTTCTTT.

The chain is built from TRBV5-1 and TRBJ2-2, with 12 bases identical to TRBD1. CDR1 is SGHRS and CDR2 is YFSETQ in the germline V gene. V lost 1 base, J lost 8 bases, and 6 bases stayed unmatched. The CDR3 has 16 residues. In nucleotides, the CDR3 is TGCGCCAGCAGCTTGTCGGGACAGGGGGCTTCTGGGGAGCTGTTTTTT. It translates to CASSLSGQGASGELFF.

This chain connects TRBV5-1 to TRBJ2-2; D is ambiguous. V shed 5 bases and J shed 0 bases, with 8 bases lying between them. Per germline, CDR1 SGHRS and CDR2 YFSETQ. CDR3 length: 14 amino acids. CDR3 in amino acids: CASSYRSNTGELFF. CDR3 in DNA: TGCGCCAGCAGTTACAGATCGAACACCGGGGAGCTGTTTTTT.

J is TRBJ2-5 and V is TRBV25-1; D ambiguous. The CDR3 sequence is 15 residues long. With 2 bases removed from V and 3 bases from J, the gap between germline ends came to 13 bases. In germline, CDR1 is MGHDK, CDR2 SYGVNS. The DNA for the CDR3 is TGTGCCAGCAGTGAACAGCGAAACAAAAAAGAGACCCAGTACTTC. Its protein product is CASSEQRNKKETQYF.

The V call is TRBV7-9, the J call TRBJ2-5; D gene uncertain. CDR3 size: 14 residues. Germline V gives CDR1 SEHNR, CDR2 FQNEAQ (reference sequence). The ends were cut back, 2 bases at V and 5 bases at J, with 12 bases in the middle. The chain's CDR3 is CASSLSGWKETQYF. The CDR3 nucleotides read TGTGCCAGCAGCTTATCGGGTTGGAAGGAGACCCAGTACTTC.

The CDR3 protein is CASSLALSSGGTDTQYF. As DNA, the CDR3 is TGCGCCAGCAGCTTGGCTTTGTCTAGCGGTGGCACAGATACGCAGTATTTT. The rearrangement links TRBV5-1 to TRBJ2-3; 7 bases align to TRBD2. Germline V gene lookup returns CDR1 SGHRS and CDR2 YFSETQ. The CDR3 runs 17 residues. J was trimmed by 1 base and V by 0 bases; bases with no gene match: 8.

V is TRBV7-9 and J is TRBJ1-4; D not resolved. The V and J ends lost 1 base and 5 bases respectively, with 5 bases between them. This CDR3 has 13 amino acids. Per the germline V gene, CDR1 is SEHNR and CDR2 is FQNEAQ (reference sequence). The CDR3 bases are TGTGCCAGCAGCTTAGAGGTGAATGAAAAACTGTTTTTT. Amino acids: CASSLEVNEKLFF.

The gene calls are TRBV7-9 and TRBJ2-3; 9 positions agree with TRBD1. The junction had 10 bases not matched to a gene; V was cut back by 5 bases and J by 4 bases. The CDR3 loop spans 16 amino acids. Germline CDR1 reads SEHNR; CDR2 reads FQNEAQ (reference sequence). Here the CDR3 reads CASSPDGTGNPDTQYF. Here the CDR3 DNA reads TGTGCCAGCAGCCCAGACGGGACAGGGAATCCAGATACGCAGTATTTT.

CDR3 DNA sequence: TGTGCCAGTAGCAAGGGACAGTCCTCCTACGAGCAGTACTTC. It codes for CASSKGQSSYEQYF. V and J are TRBV19 and TRBJ2-7; 7 nucleotides match TRBD1. The V and J ends lost 6 bases and 0 bases, in that order; junction bases with no gene match: 5. CDR3 length: 14 residues. CDR1 is LNHDA and CDR2 is SQIVND in the germline V gene (reference sequence). The variable domain in full, with the rest retrieved from reference TRBV19 and TRBJ2-7, is DGGITQSPKYLFRKEGQNVTLSCEQNLNHDAMYWYRQDPGQGLRLIYYSQIVNDFQKGDIAEGYSVSREKKESFPLTVTSAQKNPTAFYLCASSKGQSSYEQYFGPGTRLTVT.

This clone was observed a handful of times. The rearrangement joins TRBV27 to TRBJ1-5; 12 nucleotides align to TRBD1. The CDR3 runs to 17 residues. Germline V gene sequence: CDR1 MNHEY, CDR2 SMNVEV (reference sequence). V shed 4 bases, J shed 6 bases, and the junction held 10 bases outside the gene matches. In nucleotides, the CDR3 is TGTGCCAGCAGTTCGACCGGGACAGGGGGCGCGGGTCAGCCCCAGCATTTT. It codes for CASSSTGTGGAGQPQHF.

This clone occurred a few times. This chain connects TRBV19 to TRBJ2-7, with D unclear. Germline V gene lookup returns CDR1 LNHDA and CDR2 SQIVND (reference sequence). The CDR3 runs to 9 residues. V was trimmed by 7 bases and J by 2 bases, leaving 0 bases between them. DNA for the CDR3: TGTGCCAGTACCTACGAGCAGTACTTC. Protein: CASTYEQYF. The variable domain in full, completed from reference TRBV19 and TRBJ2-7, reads DGGITQSPKYLFRKEGQNVTLSCEQNLNHDAMYWYRQDPGQGLRLIYYSQIVNDFQKGDIAEGYSVSREKKESFPLTVTSAQKNPTAFYLCASTYEQYFGPGTRLTVT.

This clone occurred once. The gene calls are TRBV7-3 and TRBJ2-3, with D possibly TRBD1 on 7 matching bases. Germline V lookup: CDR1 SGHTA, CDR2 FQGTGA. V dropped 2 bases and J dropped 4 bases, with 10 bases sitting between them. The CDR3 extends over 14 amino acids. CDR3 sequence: CASSLGGTADTQYF. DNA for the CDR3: TGTGCCAGCAGCTTAGGGGGGACAGCAGATACGCAGTATTTT.

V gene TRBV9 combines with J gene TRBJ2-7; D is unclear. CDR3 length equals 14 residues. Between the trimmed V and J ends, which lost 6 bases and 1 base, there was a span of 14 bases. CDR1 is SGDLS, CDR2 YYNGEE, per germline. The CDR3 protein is CASNPGPVSYEQYF. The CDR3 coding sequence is TGTGCCAGCAACCCAGGCCCCGTTTCCTACGAGCAGTACTTC.

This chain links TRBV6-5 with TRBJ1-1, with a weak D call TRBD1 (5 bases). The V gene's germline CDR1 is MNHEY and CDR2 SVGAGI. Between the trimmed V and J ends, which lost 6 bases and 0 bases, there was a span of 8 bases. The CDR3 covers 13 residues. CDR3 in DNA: TGTGCCAGCAGGCGACAGCTGAACACTGAAGCTTTCTTT. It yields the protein CASRRQLNTEAFF.

The DNA for the CDR3 is TGTGCCAGCAGCCGGGGACAGGGGAACACTGAAGCTTTCTTT. This encodes CASSRGQGNTEAFF. The chain uses TRBV7-3 and TRBJ1-1; 9 bases agree with TRBD1. Germline V gives CDR1 SGHTA, CDR2 FQGTGA. J was trimmed by 1 base and V by 5 bases; bases with no gene match: 2. This CDR3 has 14 amino acids.

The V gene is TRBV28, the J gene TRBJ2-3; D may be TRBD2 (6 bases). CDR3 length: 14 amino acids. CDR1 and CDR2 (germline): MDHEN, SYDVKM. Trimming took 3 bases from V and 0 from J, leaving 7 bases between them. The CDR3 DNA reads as TGTGCCAGCAGTTTCGGAGGGAGCACAGATACGCAGTATTTT. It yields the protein CASSFGGSTDTQYF.

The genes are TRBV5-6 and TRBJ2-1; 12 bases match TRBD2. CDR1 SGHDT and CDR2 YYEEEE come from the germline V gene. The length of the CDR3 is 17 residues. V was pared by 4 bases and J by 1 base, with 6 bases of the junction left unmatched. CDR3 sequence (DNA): TGTGCCAGCAGCCACCGGACTAGCGGGATTTCCTACAATGAGCAGTTCTTC. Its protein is CASSHRTSGISYNEQFF.

The CDR3 here is CASSVGGRHGYTF. For the CDR3, the DNA is TGTGCCAGCAGCGTAGGCGGGAGGCATGGCTACACCTTC. The chain carries TRBV9 and TRBJ1-2; no definite D call. V was pared by 0 bases and J by 6 bases, with 9 bases between. Per the germline V gene, CDR1 is SGDLS and CDR2 is YYNGEE. The CDR3 has 13 amino acids.

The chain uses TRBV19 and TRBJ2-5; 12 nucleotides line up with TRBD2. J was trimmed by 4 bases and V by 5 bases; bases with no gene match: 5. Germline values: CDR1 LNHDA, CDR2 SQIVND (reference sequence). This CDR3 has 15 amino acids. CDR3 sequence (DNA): TGTGCCAGTAGTCCAGTGACTAGCGGGAGAGAGACCCAGTACTTC. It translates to CASSPVTSGRETQYF.

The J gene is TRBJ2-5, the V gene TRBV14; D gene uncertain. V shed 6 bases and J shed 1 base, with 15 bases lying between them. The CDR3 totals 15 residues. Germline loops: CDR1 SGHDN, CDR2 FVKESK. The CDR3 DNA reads TGTGCCAGCAGTCTCCTAACCGGGCCCCAAGAGACCCAGTACTTC. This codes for CASSLLTGPQETQYF.

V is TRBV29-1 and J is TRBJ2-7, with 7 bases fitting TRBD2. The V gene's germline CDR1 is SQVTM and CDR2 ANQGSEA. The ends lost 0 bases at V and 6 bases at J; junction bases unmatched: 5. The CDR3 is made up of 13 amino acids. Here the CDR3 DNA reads TGCAGCGTTGAAGATCGCGGGGGAAGCGAGCAGTACTTC. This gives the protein CSVEDRGGSEQYF.

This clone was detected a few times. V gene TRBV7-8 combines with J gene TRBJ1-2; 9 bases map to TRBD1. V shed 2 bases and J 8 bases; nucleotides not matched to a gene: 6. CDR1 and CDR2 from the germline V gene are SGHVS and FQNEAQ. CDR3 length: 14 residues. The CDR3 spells CASSLLQGARGYTF. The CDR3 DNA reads TGTGCCAGCAGCTTACTACAGGGGGCGAGGGGCTACACCTTC.